This TCR beta chain was identified during a study of blood T cell repertoires in COVID-19. For the study at large: Samples of COVID-19 (acute and convalescent) were obtained from the United States, Italy and Spain. T cells, B-cell-depleted T cells, or PBMCs provided the cDNA or gDNA that served as material.

This clone is a singleton in its sample. Per the authors' pipeline: Using reference gene primer amplification, nucleated cell counts were estimated. TCRdb's copy holds only in-frame clones and misses some; the assay was immunoSEQ multiplex PCR. V, J and clone size derive from that table, while D and trimming were established from the DNA sequence. This table holds 150,000 to 200,000 clones, around 90% found once. The CDR3 has 16 amino acids. CDR1 and CDR2 (germline): KGHDR, SFDVKD. Trimming cost V 4 bases and J 1 base; bases outside gene matches: 5. The sample taken for sequencing was peripheral blood. This TCR derives from a man in his 60s with acute or convalescent COVID-19. The rearrangement links TRBV24-1 to TRBJ2-2; 7 bases match TRBD1. The CDR3 DNA is TGTGCCACCAGTGACGTTGGGACAGAGAACACCGGGGAGCTGTTTTTT. This translates into CATSDVGTENTGELFF.